The rows below give T cell receptor beta chains drawn from one sample of a study of T cell repertoires in cytomegalovirus infection. MiXCR, run by TCRdb on the reads, gives a single entry per CDR3 protein. This table has nearly 650,000 distinct CDR3 sequences, 20% to 25% appearing once. The sample was CD8+ T cells from PBMCs. Receptors originate from a human donor in good health (CMV status not recorded). Some clones in this sample may be carry-over from other donors' samples. CDR3s include the opening cysteine and the closing phenylalanine or tryptophan.

V gene	J gene	CDR3 protein
TRBV7-2	TRBJ2-7	CASSFGGEQYF
TRBV28	TRBJ1-5	CTSSLSPYQPQHF
TRBV7-6	TRBJ2-7	CASSPRTDWESVYEQYF
TRBV7-9	TRBJ2-1	CASSQRVAGAYNEQFF
TRBV20-1	TRBJ2-3	CSARVLHPGTGTDTQYF
TRBV12-3/TRBV12-4	TRBJ1-1	CASSFSARSRGNTEAFF
TRBV7-2	TRBJ2-1	CASSLALRSGGADEQFF
TRBV27	TRBJ2-2	CASSLGTVGELFF
TRBV7-8	TRBJ2-1	CASSLARLLAGVNNEQFF
TRBV10-3	TRBJ2-3	CAISDQASLTDTQYF
TRBV29-1	TRBJ2-3	CSVDPGTSTDTQYF
TRBV7-2	TRBJ1-2	CASSLWGDYGYTF
TRBV28	TRBJ1-5	CASRSTGYHSNQPQHF
TRBV6-5	TRBJ1-2	CASSYSSGLYGYTF
TRBV20-1	TRBJ2-3	CSAPGLAGDLTDTQYF
TRBV7-8	TRBJ2-7	CASSSPRGTYEQYF
TRBV20-1	TRBJ2-3	CSARDPSGDTQYF
TRBV10-3	TRBJ1-2	CAIKEVRGYTF
TRBV7-8	TRBJ2-1	CASSFQYPGYKHNEQFF
TRBV5-6	TRBJ1-6	CASGSDSYNSPLHF
TRBV6-2/TRBV6-3	TRBJ2-1	CASSYSVEEYHNEQFF
TRBV7-9	TRBJ2-5	CASSLKGFEETQYF
TRBV7-8	TRBJ1-2	CASSLLGTQNYGYTF
TRBV25-1	TRBJ1-2	CASSSVELGNYGYTF
TRBV4-3	TRBJ2-3	CASSHSGGSTDTQYF
TRBV14	TRBJ1-2	CASSRTGYGYTF
TRBV7-6	TRBJ2-5	CASSGVPTGDTQYF
TRBV7-8	TRBJ1-4	CASSWGLKGEKLFF
TRBV6-5	TRBJ2-1	CASSYLGVLPGGHNEQFF
TRBV7-3	TRBJ2-3	CASSLASGSTDTQYF
TRBV20-1	TRBJ2-1	CSARDQAGGNEQFF
TRBV7-9	TRBJ1-2	CASSPPAPRGGYTF
TRBV7-2	TRBJ2-5	CASSFEGNLQETQYF
TRBV7-8	TRBJ1-6	CASSPGNSHLHF
TRBV6-2/TRBV6-3	TRBJ2-5	CASTPQGETQYF
TRBV5-1	TRBJ2-3	CASSPRRLAGGDTQYF
TRBV7-9	TRBJ2-1	CASSQSSLNEQFF
TRBV7-6	TRBJ2-3	CASSLGGGGAQDTQYF
TRBV20-1	TRBJ1-2	CSARVKDRNGYTF
TRBV6-5	TRBJ2-7	CASSYSTSLYEQYF
TRBV6-2/TRBV6-3	TRBJ2-7	CATTGTGNEQYF
TRBV7-8	TRBJ1-5	CASSFELSNQPQHF
TRBV7-2	TRBJ2-3	CASSLASVGTDTQYF
TRBV14	TRBJ2-5	CASSHDGETQYF
TRBV7-8	TRBJ2-7	CASSSGQGGEQYF
TRBV11-2	TRBJ2-1	CASSLEVVNEQFF
TRBV2	TRBJ1-2	CASDRGTDGYTF
TRBV6-2/TRBV6-3	TRBJ2-1	CASSTSGEQFF